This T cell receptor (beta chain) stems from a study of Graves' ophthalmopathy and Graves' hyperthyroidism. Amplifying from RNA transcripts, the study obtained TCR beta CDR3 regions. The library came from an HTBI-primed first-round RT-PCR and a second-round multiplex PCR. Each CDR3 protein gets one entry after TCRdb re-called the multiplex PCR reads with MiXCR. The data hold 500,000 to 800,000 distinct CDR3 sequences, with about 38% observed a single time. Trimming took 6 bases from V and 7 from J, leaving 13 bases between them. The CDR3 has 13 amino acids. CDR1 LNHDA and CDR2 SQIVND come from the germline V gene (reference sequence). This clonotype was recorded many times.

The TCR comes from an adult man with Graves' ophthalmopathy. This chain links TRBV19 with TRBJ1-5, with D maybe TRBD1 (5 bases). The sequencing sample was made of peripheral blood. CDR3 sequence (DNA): TGTGCCAGTAGCGGGACCGTTTCGCAGCCCCAGCATTTT. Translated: CASSGTVSQPQHF.